Each of the 7 T cell receptor beta chains below was sequenced from the same sample in a study of blood T cell repertoires in COVID-19. Sequencing was performed with immunoSEQ multiplex PCR; in TCRdb, only in-frame clones are kept and a portion is missing. The sample lists 150,000 to 200,000 clones; 85% were seen once. Source material: peripheral blood. The receptors were gathered from a man in his 60s with COVID-19, enrolled during active disease.

The chain employs TRBV14 and TRBJ1-1; D is perhaps TRBD1 (6 bases). V shed 5 bases and J shed 12 bases, with 16 bases lying between them. The CDR3 extends over 12 amino acids. CDR1 is SGHDN and CDR2 is FVKESK in the germline V gene. The CDR3 loop is CASSNTGTRPFF. Here the CDR3 DNA reads TGTGCCAGCAGCAACACCGGGACAAGGCCTTTCTTT.

V is TRBV13 and J is TRBJ1-5; the D gene is possibly TRBD1 (5 bases). The CDR3 has 13 amino acids. Looked up from germline, CDR1 is PRHDT and CDR2 is FYEKMQ (reference sequence). The ends were cut back, 2 bases at V and 9 bases at J, with 11 bases in the middle. The CDR3 DNA reads TGTGCCAGCAGCTTACGGGAGGGGTGGCCCCAGCATTTT. This encodes CASSLREGWPQHF.

This chain joins TRBV10-1 and TRBJ2-5, with D uncertain. Between the trimmed V and J ends, which lost 3 bases and 1 base, there was a span of 3 bases. The CDR3 has 12 residues. Germline V CDR1 and CDR2: WNHNN, SYGVQD (reference sequence). The CDR3, as DNA: TGCGCCAGCAGTGACTTCCAAGAGACCCAGTACTTC. Residues: CASSDFQETQYF.

The chain combines TRBV24-1 with TRBJ1-5; 7 positions agree with TRBD1. Trimming took 7 bases from V and 0 from J; bases not matched to a gene: 11. Looked up from germline, CDR1 is KGHDR and CDR2 is SFDVKD. The CDR3 loop spans 17 amino acids. The CDR3 here is CATSGGGTADSNQPQHF. The CDR3, as DNA: TGTGCCACCAGCGGGGGCGGGACAGCTGATAGCAATCAGCCCCAGCATTTT.

The chain couples TRBV10-3 to TRBJ2-7, with TRBD1 as a possible D gene (6 bases). The CDR3 is 14 residues long. Germline CDR1 and CDR2: ENHRY and SYGVKD. V lost 6 bases and J 0 bases, leaving 12 bases between the germline ends. The CDR3 loop is CAISQPDSSYEQYF. CDR3 coding DNA: TGTGCCATCAGCCAACCGGACAGCTCCTACGAGCAGTACTTC.

This chain uses TRBV28 with TRBJ1-3; D unclear. Trimming left V 6 bases short and J 6 bases short, with 9 bases between. The CDR3 has 12 residues. Germline loops: CDR1 MDHEN, CDR2 SYDVKM. This chain's CDR3 is CASSPPVNTIYF. CDR3 in DNA: TGTGCCAGCAGCCCTCCCGTAAACACCATATATTTT.

J is TRBJ2-6 and V is TRBV18, with a possible D match to TRBD2 (6 bases). Germline CDR1 KGHSH, CDR2 LQKENI. Trimming stripped 2 bases from V and 3 bases from J, with 14 bases between. The CDR3 covers 17 residues. The DNA of the CDR3 is TGTGCCAGCTCACCAAATTCGGCCGGGAGTGGGGCCAACGTCCTGACTTTC. Translating gives CASSPNSAGSGANVLTF.